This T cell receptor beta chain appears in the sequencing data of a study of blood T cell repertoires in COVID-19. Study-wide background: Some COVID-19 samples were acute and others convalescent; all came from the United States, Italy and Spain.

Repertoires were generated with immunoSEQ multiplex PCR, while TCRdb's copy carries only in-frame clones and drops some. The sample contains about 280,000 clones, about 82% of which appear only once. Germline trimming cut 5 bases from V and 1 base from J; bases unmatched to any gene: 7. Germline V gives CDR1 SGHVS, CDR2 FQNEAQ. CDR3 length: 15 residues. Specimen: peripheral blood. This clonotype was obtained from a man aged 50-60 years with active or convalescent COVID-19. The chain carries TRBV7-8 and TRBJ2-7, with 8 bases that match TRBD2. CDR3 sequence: CASSPKRELSYEQYF. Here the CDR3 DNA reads TGTGCCAGCAGCCCGAAGCGGGAGCTGTCCTACGAGCAGTACTTC.